This T cell receptor beta chain was identified during a study of tumor-infiltrating lymphocytes in primary liver carcinoma (dated by TCRdb to about 2017). Notes on the research overall: Hepatocellular carcinoma (four) or combined HCC and intrahepatic cholangiocarcinoma (one) was present in the five patients, who were three men and two women aged 30 to 69 years. Repertoires from technical replicates were highly reproducible, with mean shared-clone rates about 0.9 and correlation coefficients above 0.95. To link TCRbeta repertoire diversity to the local molecular phenotype, the 20 to 25 tumor region samples were profiled with Agilent mRNA microarrays. A total of roughly 35 specimens from 5 patients, comprising approximately 25 tumor regions, 5 adjacent noncancerous liver tissues and 5 peripheral blood samples, were covered by TCRbeta repertoire sequencing. For each liver tumor, the study sampled five regions along with adjacent normal tissue and blood, and applied TCRbeta repertoire sequencing, expression microarrays and whole-exome sequencing. Each sample produced about 3.5 to 7.5 million productive TCRbeta reads, and read depth showed no significant difference between tissue types. Tumors of the five patients were stage T1-T3 N0M0 with maximum diameters of roughly 4.2 to 11 cm.

The germline V gene specifies SQVTM as CDR1 and ANQGSEA as CDR2. Measured from the cysteine to the phenylalanine, the CDR3 is 12 residues long. Solely the CDR3 DNA is kept, with 36 bases framed from the first base. Relative to germline, V is 3 bases shorter and J is 7 bases shorter, with 10 bases between their ends. Total RNA and DNA were co-extracted from roughly 20-30 mg of bulk tissue with the AllPrep DNA/RNA mini kit, without cell sorting. Surgical resection was performed in China between 2015 and early 2016 on 5 or 6 patients with histopathologically diagnosed primary liver carcinoma. At the time of sampling, the patients were treatment-naive and had chronic HBV infection. Each tumor was sampled at five spatially separated regions: the tumor centre plus the superior, inferior, left-lateral and right-lateral poles. Histology showed that every tumor sample contained more than 80% viable tumor cells. Fresh tumor and adjacent tissue pieces were bisected, with one half stored in RNAlater at -80 degrees C and the other half sent for histology.

A constant-region primer and ProtoScript II reverse transcriptase were used to reverse-transcribe TCRbeta-specific cDNA from roughly 480 ng total RNA. Three nested multiplex PCR rounds, following a slightly modified ARM-PCR procedure, were used to build the TCRbeta libraries. Each of the first two PCR rounds ran for about 10 cycles using multiplex TRBV1-TRBV30 forward primers together with a Cbeta reverse primer. Sample barcodes and Illumina adapters were added in a final 25-cycle PCR with Deep VentR polymerase. Before sequencing, amplicons between 200 and 500 bp were purified from gel using a QIAquick gel extraction kit. TCRbeta amplicons were sequenced on an Illumina HiSeq 2500 with 250-bp paired-end reads. As for how the authors treated the data: Reads were quality-trimmed with Trimmomatic v0.33, and paired reads were merged with FLASH v1.2.11 to recover full CDR3 sequences. MiGEC v1.2.1b assigned V, D and J germline segments to the rearranged TCRbeta sequences. VDJtools v1.0.0 computed clonotype statistics and Shannon-Wiener diversity indices. To reduce sampling bias, subsequent analyses other than the diversity analysis used only the 250 most abundant clonotypes in each sample. The public reads were reprocessed in TCRdb via fastp at Q25 and MiXCR, keeping in-frame beta chains. When rows share a CDR3 protein, they turn into one entry using the most common DNA and genes. The V and J calls here are based on TCRdb, not the publication. This sample comprises 120,000 or so distinct CDR3 sequences, 50% to 70% of them detected only once. Together, the top ten hold about a tenth of the sample.

Paper-wide results and their limitations: Because only the TCR beta chain was sequenced and unpaired alpha chains were not captured, true repertoire diversity is likely underestimated. Bulk unsorted samples precluded comparing CD4+ and CD8+ T cell repertoires. Only about 8-24% of top clones were found in all five regions of a tumor, suggesting spatial heterogeneity of tumor-infiltrating T cells. The study included only five patients, and the authors note findings should be validated in a larger study. Compared with blood, tumors had a significantly larger share of the repertoire taken up by the top 250 clones (p = 0.039). Repertoire overlap was higher between tumor regions (mean around 35%) than tumor-adjacent (around 17%) or tumor-blood (approximately 15%) pairs, consistent with antigen-driven expansion.

In its sample, this clonotype was seen a few times. Its antigen is not yet known. A much more abundant neighbour one base away suggests this may be a read error. The receptor's source is a woman aged 55-69 years with primary liver carcinoma and hepatitis B virus infection. Sequencing was carried out using liver tumor tissue from sampling region 1. The sample's cell subset or site label, decoded: tumor region T1, superior pole. Rearrangement joined TRBV29-1 to TRBJ2-1, with the D gene tentatively TRBD1 or TRBD2, based on 6 matching bases in each. The bases are TGCAGCGTTGACGGAGGGGGTAATGAGCAGTTCTTC. Its amino acids are CSVDGGGNEQFF.